These 3 T cell receptor beta chains were all obtained from the same sample, sequenced in a study of cytomegalovirus exposure and HLA in healthy donors. The study ran its PCR with 60 Vbeta and 13 Jbeta primers. The table came from immunoSEQ multiplex PCR; TCRdb's copy has only in-frame clones and leaves some out. This repertoire shows around 65,000 clones, 80% found once; its top ten account for 4% to 5.5%. Sequencing was carried out using PBMCs. The receptors derive from a woman aged 25 to 39 in good health and CMV-seronegative.

The V call is TRBV6-5, the J call TRBJ2-7; 9 nucleotides match TRBD1. The V and J ends lost 5 bases and 6 bases, in that order; junction bases with no gene match: 8. CDR3 size: 14 residues. The germline CDR1 and CDR2 sequences are MNHEY and SVGAGI. CDR3 DNA sequence: TGTGCCAGCAGTCTCGGGACAGGGACAAGCGAGCAGTACTTC. As protein: CASSLGTGTSEQYF.

DNA of the CDR3: TGTGCCAGCAGTTGGCAGAGGAATAGCAATCAGCCCCAGCATTTT. It specifies CASSWQRNSNQPQHF. The gene calls are TRBV6-1 and TRBJ1-5; D ambiguous. Trimming took off 5 bases at V and 0 bases at J, with 11 bases between the two ends. Per germline, CDR1 MNHNS and CDR2 SASEGT. The CDR3 loop spans 15 amino acids.

The chain couples TRBV5-6 to TRBJ2-7, with a weak D call TRBD2 (7 bases). The CDR3 contains 14 residues. Germline loops: CDR1 SGHDT, CDR2 YYEEEE. V gave up 0 bases and J gave up 6 bases, with 13 bases separating them. The CDR3 DNA follows: TGTGCCAGCAGCTTGGCCCGGGGGGCAGCCGAGCAGTACTTC. Translated, it gives CASSLARGAAEQYF.